This T cell receptor (beta chain) was recovered during a study of T cells in Graves' hyperthyroidism and ophthalmopathy. This clonotype has a count of ten or more. RNA transcripts served as the template for amplifying TCR beta CDR3 regions. When the TCR CDR3 underwent first-round RT-PCR, the HTBI primer set was used. TCRdb reanalysed the multiplex PCR reads using MiXCR and keeps one entry per CDR3 protein. This table holds about 840,000 distinct CDR3 sequences, 38% found once. V was pared by 4 bases and J by 6 bases, with 16 bases between. Per germline, CDR1 SEHNR and CDR2 FQNEAQ (reference sequence). This CDR3 contains 15 residues.

Specimen: blood. The TCR was taken from a man younger than 35 with Graves' hyperthyroidism. The rearrangement links TRBV7-9 to TRBJ1-5, with unresolved D. CDR3 protein: CASSSSSGPGQPQHF. CDR3 nucleotides: TGTGCCAGCAGCTCTTCGTCGGGTCCCGGTCAGCCCCAGCATTTT.